The present T cell receptor (beta chain) was sequenced within a study of blood T cell repertoires in COVID-19. In the study overall: PBMCs, B-cell-depleted T cells, or T cells were the source of the cDNA or gDNA that made up the material.

Original analysis: Amplification with reference gene primers provided the estimates of nucleated cell counts. Sequencing was performed with immunoSEQ multiplex PCR; in TCRdb, only in-frame clones are kept and a portion is missing. V and J calls and clone size are copied from that table; D and trimming were computed from the DNA. The sample lists fewer than 250,000 clones, more than 75% occurring once. Germline V gene sequence: CDR1 MNHEY, CDR2 SVGAGI. Trimming removed 2 bases from V and 10 bases from J, with 18 bases in between. The CDR3 has 14 amino acids. The chain recombines TRBV6-5 with TRBJ2-7; a possible D gene is TRBD1 (6 bases). The TCR originated in a woman aged 45 to 65 who had recovered from COVID-19. Sequenced sample: PBMCs or T cells enriched from blood (not recorded which). For the CDR3, the DNA is TGTGCCAGCAGTTACGACAGGATCACCTCGGACCAGTACTTC. It yields the protein CASSYDRITSDQYF.